This T cell receptor beta chain comes out of a study of Graves' ophthalmopathy and Graves' hyperthyroidism. Study summary: The blood sample was drawn at first diagnosis and before any treatment. Study-level points and caveats: Blood samples also showed most expanded thyroid clonotypes exceeding 0.001 frequency.

RNA transcripts yielded amplified TCR beta CDR3 regions. HTBI primers were used in a first-round RT-PCR, which preceded a second-round multiplex PCR. One entry per CDR3 protein, called by TCRdb with MiXCR from the multiplex PCR reads. The table shows hundreds of thousands of distinct CDR3 sequences, with about a fifth occurring only once. Hyperthyroidism patients were newly diagnosed, ill under 2 months, and aged 18 to 65 years. Other autoimmune diseases, uncontrolled infections, pregnancy or lactation excluded patients from enrollment. This clonotype was counted at least ten times. The antigen remains undetermined. The TCR was taken from a woman aged 18-29 years with stable Graves' hyperthyroidism. Some clones in this sample may be carry-over from other donors' samples. The source material was peripheral blood.

The CDR3 DNA reads as TGTGCCAGCAGTTCAGGGGCGAATGGCGGGGAGCTGTTTTTT. Residues: CASSSGANGGELFF. The rearrangement links TRBV28 to TRBJ2-2, with D tentatively TRBD1 (6 bases). This CDR3 spans 14 amino acids. CDR1 is MDHEN and CDR2 is SYDVKM in the germline V gene. Trimming pared 4 bases from V and 7 bases from J, leaving 13 bases between.